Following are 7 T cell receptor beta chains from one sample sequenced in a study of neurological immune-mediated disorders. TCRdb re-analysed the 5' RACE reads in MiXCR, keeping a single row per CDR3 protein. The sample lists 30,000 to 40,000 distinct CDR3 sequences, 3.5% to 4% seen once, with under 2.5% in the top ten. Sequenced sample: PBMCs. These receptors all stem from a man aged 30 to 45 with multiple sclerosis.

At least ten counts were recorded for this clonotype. The CDR3 here is CSARDQWGQGNQPQHF. In DNA, the CDR3 is TGCAGTGCTAGAGACCAATGGGGGCAGGGCAATCAGCCCCAGCATTTT. This chain links TRBV20-1 with TRBJ1-5, with a tentative D call TRBD1 (6 bases). V lost 0 bases, J lost 2 bases, and 14 bases lay in between. This CDR3 has 16 amino acids. Looked up from germline, CDR1 is DFQATT and CDR2 is SNEGSKA (reference sequence).

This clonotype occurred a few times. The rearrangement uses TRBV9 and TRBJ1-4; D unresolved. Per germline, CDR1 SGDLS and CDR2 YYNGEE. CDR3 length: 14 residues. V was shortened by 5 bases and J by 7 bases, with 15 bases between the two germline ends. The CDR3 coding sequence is TGTGCCAGCAGTGTGGGCGTTCCCCCTGAAAAACTGTTTTTT. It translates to CASSVGVPPEKLFF.

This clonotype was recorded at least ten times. Written as DNA, the CDR3 is TGTGCCAGCTCACTAAAAGATGAGCAGTTCTTC. This gives the protein CASSLKDEQFF. The rearrangement joins TRBV18 to TRBJ2-1; no reliable D call. The germline CDR1 and CDR2 sequences are KGHSH and LQKENI. V lost 4 bases and J 8 bases, leaving 6 bases between the germline ends. This CDR3 is built from 11 residues. Looking up the rest from reference TRBV18 and TRBJ2-1 gives the full variable domain: NAGVMQNPRHLVRRRGQEARLRCSPMKGHSHVYWYRQLPEEGLKFMVYLQKENIIDESGMPKERFSAEFPKEGPSILRIQQVVRGDSAAYFCASSLKDEQFFGPGTRLTVL.

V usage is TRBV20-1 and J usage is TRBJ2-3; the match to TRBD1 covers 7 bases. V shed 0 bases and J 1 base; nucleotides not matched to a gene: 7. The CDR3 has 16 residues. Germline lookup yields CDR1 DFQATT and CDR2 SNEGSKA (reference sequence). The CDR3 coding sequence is TGCAGTGCTAGAGACCGGGACAGAGGGGGCACAGATACGCAGTATTTT. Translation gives CSARDRDRGGTDTQYF.

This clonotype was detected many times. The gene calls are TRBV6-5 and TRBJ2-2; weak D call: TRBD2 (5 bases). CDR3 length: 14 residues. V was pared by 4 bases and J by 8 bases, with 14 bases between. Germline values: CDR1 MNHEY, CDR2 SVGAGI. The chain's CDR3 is CASSSPGVSGELFF. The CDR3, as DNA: TGTGCCAGCAGTTCCCCCGGGGTATCAGGGGAGCTGTTTTTT.

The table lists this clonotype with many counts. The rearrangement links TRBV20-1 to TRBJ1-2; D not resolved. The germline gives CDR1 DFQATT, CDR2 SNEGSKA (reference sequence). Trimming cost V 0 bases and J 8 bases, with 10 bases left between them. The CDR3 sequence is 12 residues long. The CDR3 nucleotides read TGCAGTGCTAGAGAGTCTGGGATAGGCTACACCTTC. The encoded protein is CSARESGIGYTF.

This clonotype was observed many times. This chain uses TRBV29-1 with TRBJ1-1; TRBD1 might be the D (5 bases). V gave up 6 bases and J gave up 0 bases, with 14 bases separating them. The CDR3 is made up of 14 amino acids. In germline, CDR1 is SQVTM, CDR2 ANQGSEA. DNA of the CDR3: TGCAGCGTAGGGAGCAGGGTAATGAACACTGAAGCTTTCTTT. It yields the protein CSVGSRVMNTEAFF.